This TCR beta chain was captured in a study of lymphopenia after photon versus proton radiotherapy. V trimming: 0 bases; J trimming: 4 bases; junction bases outside the gene matches: 1. CDR1 is MGHRA, CDR2 YSYEKL, per germline. The CDR3 is made up of 15 amino acids. Study results and limitations: A bigger post-nadir fall in TCR diversity correlated inversely with survival time in deceased patients. Oligoclonal CD8+ Temra expansion after nadir drove photon patients' diversity drop. Authors raise, but do not show, better survival with proton therapy. Under photons, naive T cells and diversity fell while effector/memory populations rose.

Profiling relied on immunoSEQ multiplex PCR, and the TCRdb table lists in-frame clones only, not all of them. The repertoire holds 25,000 to 30,000 clones, with about 86% as singletons. A note on this clone: The antigen remains undetermined.

The clonotype originates from a woman aged 60-75 years with cholangiocarcinoma. Some clones in this sample may be carry-over from other donors' samples. The V call is TRBV4-1, the J call TRBJ2-5; TRBD1 matches 11 bases. The sample in question was peripheral blood, obtained from a patient treated with proton-based radiotherapy. The CDR3 sequence is CASSQEGTGGETQYF. The DNA for the CDR3 is TGCGCCAGCAGCCAAGAGGGGACAGGGGGAGAGACCCAGTACTTC.